What follows is one TCR beta chain and its context. CDR1 LNHDA and CDR2 SQIVND come from the germline V gene (reference sequence). V was clipped by 4 bases and J by 5 bases, with 15 bases between them. The CDR3 length is 16 residues. The data originate from a study of OX40 agonist ivuxolimab in advanced cancers. Method: immunoSEQ multiplex PCR; TCRdb's copy keeps in-frame clones and lacks some. The data show around 80,000 clones, roughly 82% seen once. J is TRBJ1-6 and V is TRBV19; TRBD1 is a possible D gene (5 bases). The sequence was obtained from an adult with an advanced solid tumor such as melanoma, head and neck, liver or kidney cancer. Sequencing was performed on CD4+ or CD8+ T cells sorted from blood, taken in a trial of the OX40 agonist ivuxolimab. CDR3 nucleotides: TGTGCCAGTAGTAATCGTCAGGGAAACCATAATTCACCCCTCCACTTT. The encoded protein is CASSNRQGNHNSPLHF.